Presented here are 27 T cell receptor beta chains from one specimen sequenced in a study of blood T cell repertoires in COVID-19. Profiled with immunoSEQ multiplex PCR; TCRdb holds only in-frame clones, not every one. Altogether some 400,000 clones are present, around 87% being singletons, with the ten largest covering around 2.9%. Sequencing input: peripheral blood. The receptors here all came from a human donor in a cohort sampled during active COVID-19.

J is TRBJ2-7 and V is TRBV11-2, with TRBD2 identical over 8 bases. V lost 5 bases, J lost 5 bases, and 5 bases stayed unmatched. There are 13 residues in the CDR3. CDR1 is SGHAT and CDR2 is FQNNGV in the germline V gene. This chain's CDR3 is CASSLTGGNEQYF. CDR3 sequence (DNA): TGTGCCAGCAGCCTAACGGGGGGGAACGAGCAGTACTTC.

The chain uses TRBV19 and TRBJ1-2; 8 bases match TRBD1. This CDR3 has 13 amino acids. Germline V lookup: CDR1 LNHDA, CDR2 SQIVND (reference sequence). V was clipped by 8 bases and J by 5 bases; unmatched bases: 7. The CDR3 reads CASSDRGSYGYTF. The CDR3 DNA is TGTGCCAGTTCCGACAGGGGATCTTATGGCTACACCTTC.

V gene TRBV27 combines with J gene TRBJ1-4; 7 nucleotides match TRBD1. Trimming took 8 bases from V and 8 from J; bases not matched to a gene: 11. The CDR3 has 14 amino acids. The germline V gene has CDR1 MNHEY and CDR2 SMNVEV (reference sequence). CDR3 region: CASGRQGGGEKLFF. In nucleotides, the CDR3 is TGTGCCAGCGGCAGACAGGGAGGAGGCGAAAAACTGTTTTTT.

The genes are TRBV6-5 and TRBJ1-2; unclear D gene. CDR1 and CDR2 from the germline V gene are MNHEY and SVGAGI. The CDR3 consists of 14 residues. Trimming shortened V by 0 bases and J by 8 bases, and 13 bases separated the two germline ends. The CDR3 spells CASSYSTPTGGYTF. The CDR3 nucleotides are TGTGCCAGCAGTTACTCGACACCGACGGGAGGCTACACCTTC.

This chain links TRBV6-5 with TRBJ2-6, with 7 bases matching TRBD2. Germline CDR1 and CDR2: MNHEY and SVGAGI. The length of the CDR3 is 15 residues. V gave up 11 bases and J gave up 2 bases; unmatched junction bases: 9. The CDR3 here is CAGAAGETGANVLTF. CDR3 nucleotides: TGTGCCGGTGCTGCGGGAGAAACTGGGGCCAACGTCCTGACTTTC.

V usage is TRBV7-6 and J usage is TRBJ1-3; 10 bases fit TRBD1. This CDR3 spans 16 amino acids. With V trimmed by 6 bases and J by 5 bases, 10 bases remained unmatched. Germline assignment: CDR1 SGHVS and CDR2 FNYEAQ. CDR3 in DNA: TGTGCCAGCAGACCAACCGGACAGGGGGGTAGAAACACCATATATTTT. Translating it yields CASRPTGQGGRNTIYF. The variable domain in full, completed from reference TRBV7-6 and TRBJ1-3, reads GAGVSQSPRYKVTKRGQDVALRCDPISGHVSLYWYRQALGQGPEFLTYFNYEAQQDKSGLPNDRFSAERPEGSISTLTIQRTEQRDSAMYRCASRPTGQGGRNTIYFGEGSWLTVV.

This chain connects TRBV5-1 to TRBJ1-2; 7 nucleotides line up with TRBD1. Germline CDR1 reads SGHRS; CDR2 reads YFSETQ. J lost 7 bases, V lost 0 bases, and 6 bases had no gene match. This CDR3 has 14 residues. CDR3 residues: CASSLGRQGSGYTF. The DNA for the CDR3 is TGCGCCAGCAGCTTGGGCCGACAGGGCAGTGGCTACACCTTC.

In its sample, this clone was seen a few times. The V and J genes are TRBV5-1 and TRBJ2-3; D may be TRBD2 (6 bases). The CDR3 covers 15 residues. V lost 5 bases and J lost 5, with 18 bases in between. CDR1 is SGHRS, CDR2 YFSETQ, per germline. The CDR3 DNA follows: TGCGCCAGCAGTAGAACGGGGGAGTCTATAGATACGCAGTATTTT. Translating it yields CASSRTGESIDTQYF.

CDR3 nucleotide sequence: TGTGCCAGCAGCCGGGACAGGGGGGACACTGAAGCTTTCTTT. It specifies CASSRDRGDTEAFF. The chain joins TRBV5-4 to TRBJ1-1, with TRBD1 matching 11 bases. CDR1 is SGHNT, CDR2 YYREEE, per germline (reference sequence). CDR3 length: 14 amino acids. J gave up 3 bases and V 4 bases, and 2 bases lay outside the gene matches.

Only a few counts were recorded for this clone. Written as DNA, the CDR3 is TGTGCCAGTAGTGTAGCGCGTAATGAGCAGTTCTTC. It codes for CASSVARNEQFF. This chain connects TRBV19 to TRBJ2-1; D perhaps matches TRBD2 (5 bases). The CDR3 totals 12 residues. Germline-derived CDR1 and CDR2 are LNHDA and SQIVND (reference sequence). The ends were cut back, 5 bases at V and 7 bases at J, with 9 bases in the middle.

This rearrangement joins TRBV10-2 to TRBJ1-3; maybe TRBD1 (6 bases). The CDR3 has 15 residues. Per the germline V gene, CDR1 is WSHSY and CDR2 is SAAADI. Trimming shortened V by 2 bases and J by 3 bases, and 11 bases separated the two germline ends. The CDR3 is CASSEQGFYGNTIYF. The CDR3 DNA is TGCGCCAGCAGTGAGCAGGGGTTTTATGGAAACACCATATATTTT.

DNA of the CDR3: TGCGCCAGCAGCTCGTTCGGGACAGGGGGCGACGGCTACACCTTC. It codes for CASSSFGTGGDGYTF. The chain combines TRBV5-1 with TRBJ1-2, with 12 bases matching TRBD1. Germline-derived CDR1 and CDR2 are SGHRS and YFSETQ. J was trimmed by 8 bases and V by 3 bases; bases with no gene match: 8. The CDR3 runs 15 residues. Full variable domain (remainder filled in from reference TRBV5-1 and TRBJ1-2): KAGVTQTPRYLIKTRGQQVTLSCSPISGHRSVSWYQQTPGQGLQFLFEYFSETQRNKGNFPGRFSGRQFSNSRSEMNVSTLELGDSALYLCASSSFGTGGDGYTFGSGTRLTVV.

The genes are TRBV30 and TRBJ1-6; TRBD1 aligns across 9 bases. The V and J ends lost 8 bases and 7 bases, in that order; junction bases with no gene match: 6. This CDR3 region has 13 residues. Looked up from germline, CDR1 is GTSNPN and CDR2 is SVGIG (reference sequence). The CDR3 region has the DNA TGTGCCGGAAGAGACAGGGGGAATTCACCCCTCCACTTT. The encoded protein is CAGRDRGNSPLHF.

V is TRBV6-2 or TRBV6-3 and J is TRBJ2-3; 10 bases are shared with TRBD2. After removal of 0 bases from V and 5 bases from J, the junction contained 5 bases not matched to a gene. Germline V CDR1 and CDR2: MNHEY, SVGEGT. CDR3 length: 16 amino acids. CDR3 DNA: TGTGCCAGCAGTTACTCCGGGACTAGCGACCTAGATACGCAGTATTTT. Its protein is CASSYSGTSDLDTQYF.

This clone came up a few times. The chain employs TRBV6-6 and TRBJ2-1; no definite D call. The CDR3 is 14 amino acids. Looked up from germline, CDR1 is MNHNY and CDR2 is SVGAGI (reference sequence). V was trimmed by 2 bases and J by 3 bases, leaving 8 bases between them. CDR3 region: CASSYAPSYNEQFF. The CDR3 DNA follows: TGTGCCAGCAGTTACGCCCCTAGCTACAATGAGCAGTTCTTC.

The chain joins TRBV18 to TRBJ1-3; the D is unclear. Trimming stripped 1 base from V and 2 bases from J, with 12 bases between. This CDR3 has 16 amino acids. From germline, CDR1 is KGHSH and CDR2 LQKENI. Here the CDR3 DNA reads TGTGCCAGCTCACCACTCAGAAGACTAACTGGAAACACCATATATTTT. Protein product: CASSPLRRLTGNTIYF.

The chain couples TRBV15 to TRBJ2-1; TRBD2 aligns across 8 bases. This CDR3 comprises 20 residues. Germline-derived CDR1 and CDR2 are LNHNV and YYDKDF (reference sequence). Trimming cost V 2 bases and J 2 bases; bases outside gene matches: 17. The chain's CDR3 is CATSRTLPPMRGEAYNEQFF. The CDR3 DNA reads TGTGCCACCAGCAGAACATTGCCCCCAATGCGGGGGGAAGCCTACAATGAGCAGTTCTTC.

The V and J genes are TRBV3-1 (or the pseudogene TRBV3-2) and TRBJ1-6; D perhaps matches TRBD1 (5 bases). Germline assignment: CDR1 LGHDT and CDR2 YNNKEL (reference sequence). Trimming removed 4 bases at V and 1 base at J, with 14 bases between. The CDR3 covers 17 residues. CDR3 residues: CASSPQRGSSYNSPLHF. The DNA for the CDR3 is TGTGCCAGCAGCCCTCAAAGGGGCAGTTCCTATAATTCACCCCTCCACTTT.

Comment on this clone: This CDR3 fails to terminate in the conserved phenylalanine or tryptophan, so it likely reflects a read error. The DNA is omitted, as the CDR3 cannot be located on it reliably, and the CDR3 follows TCRdb's listing. V gene TRBV4-1 combines with J gene TRBJ1-1. A total of 14 residues make up the CDR3, ends included. CDR1 is MGHRA and CDR2 is YSYEKL in the germline V gene. CDR3 residues: CASSPVGLTSPLFL.

This chain uses TRBV30 with TRBJ2-7; D remains ambiguous. CDR1 is GTSNPN, CDR2 SVGIG, per germline (reference sequence). V lost 2 bases and J 0 bases, leaving 8 bases between the germline ends. This CDR3 is 13 amino acids long. CDR3 amino acids: CAWSLDTSYEQYF. CDR3 sequence (DNA): TGTGCCTGGAGTCTCGACACCTCCTACGAGCAGTACTTC.

The CDR3 sequence: CASSLGPGGQYF. Here the CDR3 DNA reads TGTGCCAGCAGCTTGGGGCCCGGGGGGCAGTACTTC. The chain combines TRBV5-6 with TRBJ2-7, with D maybe TRBD2 (6 bases). Trimming removed 0 bases from V and 9 bases from J, with 10 bases in between. The CDR3 length is 12 residues. CDR1 SGHDT and CDR2 YYEEEE come from the germline V gene.

The chain recombines TRBV25-1 with TRBJ1-2; 10 bases agree with TRBD1. The germline V gene encodes CDR1 MGHDK and CDR2 SYGVNS. Trimming took 3 bases from V and 3 from J; bases not matched to a gene: 4. The CDR3 loop spans 15 amino acids. As DNA, the CDR3 is TGTGCCAGCAGTGAGACAGGGGGCAGGGACTATGGCTACACCTTC. This gives the protein CASSETGGRDYGYTF.

The CDR3 region has the DNA TGTGCCAGTAGTATCGGGTCCCCGCCGTATGGCTACACCTTC. Amino acids: CASSIGSPPYGYTF. The chain joins TRBV19 to TRBJ1-2; unclear D gene. Germline loops: CDR1 LNHDA, CDR2 SQIVND (reference sequence). The CDR3 is made up of 14 amino acids. The V and J ends lost 3 bases and 5 bases respectively, with 13 bases between them.

The V gene is TRBV27, the J gene TRBJ2-7, with 13 bases aligning to TRBD2. CDR1 MNHEY and CDR2 SMNVEV come from the germline V gene (reference sequence). With V trimmed by 5 bases and J by 3 bases, 4 bases remained unmatched. The CDR3 length is 15 residues. The CDR3 sequence is CASSRGTSGIYEQYF. Written as DNA, the CDR3 is TGTGCCAGCAGTCGCGGGACTAGCGGGATCTACGAGCAGTACTTC.

The chain links TRBV15 to TRBJ1-6; the match to TRBD1 covers 8 bases. Per the germline V gene, CDR1 is LNHNV and CDR2 is YYDKDF (reference sequence). Trimming cost V 0 bases and J 6 bases; bases outside gene matches: 16. The CDR3 sequence is 20 residues long. The CDR3 bases are TGTGCCACCAGCAGAGATTTGCAGGGGGCTTCTCCCTTGGGTAATTCACCCCTCCACTTT. This gives the protein CATSRDLQGASPLGNSPLHF. Together with reference TRBV15 and TRBJ1-6, the CDR3 gives the full variable domain: DAMVIQNPRYQVTQFGKPVTLSCSQTLNHNVMYWYQQKSSQAPKLLFHYYDKDFNNEADTPDNFQSRRPNTSFCFLDIRSPGLGDTAMYLCATSRDLQGASPLGNSPLHFGNGTRLTVT.

The V and J genes are TRBV9 and TRBJ1-6; D uncertain. Germline V gives CDR1 SGDLS, CDR2 YYNGEE. V was trimmed by 0 bases and J by 4 bases, leaving 11 bases between them. The CDR3 has 16 amino acids. CDR3 residues: CASSVEPRRYNSPLHF. The CDR3 DNA is TGTGCCAGCAGCGTAGAGCCGCGGAGGTATAATTCACCCCTCCACTTT.

J is TRBJ2-1 and V is TRBV5-1; a possible D gene is TRBD1 (5 bases). The CDR3 is 13 amino acids. V was clipped by 3 bases and J by 3 bases, with 7 bases between them. Per germline, CDR1 SGHRS and CDR2 YFSETQ. Written as DNA, the CDR3 is TGCGCCAGCAGCTCCGACAGCTACAATGAGCAGTTCTTC. Protein product: CASSSDSYNEQFF.